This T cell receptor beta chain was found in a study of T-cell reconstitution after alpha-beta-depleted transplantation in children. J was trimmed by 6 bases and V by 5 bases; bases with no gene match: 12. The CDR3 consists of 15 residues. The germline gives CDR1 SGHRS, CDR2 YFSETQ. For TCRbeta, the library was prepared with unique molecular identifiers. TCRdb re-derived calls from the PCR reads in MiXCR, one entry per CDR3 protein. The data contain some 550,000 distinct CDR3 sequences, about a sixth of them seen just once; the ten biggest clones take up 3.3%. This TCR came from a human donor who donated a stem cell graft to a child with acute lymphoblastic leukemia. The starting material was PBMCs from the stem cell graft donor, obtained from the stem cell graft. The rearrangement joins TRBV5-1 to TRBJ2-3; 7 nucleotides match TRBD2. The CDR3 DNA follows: TGCGCCAGCAGGTACGCGGGAGCGCTGTTGGATACGCAGTATTTT. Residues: CASRYAGALLDTQYF.